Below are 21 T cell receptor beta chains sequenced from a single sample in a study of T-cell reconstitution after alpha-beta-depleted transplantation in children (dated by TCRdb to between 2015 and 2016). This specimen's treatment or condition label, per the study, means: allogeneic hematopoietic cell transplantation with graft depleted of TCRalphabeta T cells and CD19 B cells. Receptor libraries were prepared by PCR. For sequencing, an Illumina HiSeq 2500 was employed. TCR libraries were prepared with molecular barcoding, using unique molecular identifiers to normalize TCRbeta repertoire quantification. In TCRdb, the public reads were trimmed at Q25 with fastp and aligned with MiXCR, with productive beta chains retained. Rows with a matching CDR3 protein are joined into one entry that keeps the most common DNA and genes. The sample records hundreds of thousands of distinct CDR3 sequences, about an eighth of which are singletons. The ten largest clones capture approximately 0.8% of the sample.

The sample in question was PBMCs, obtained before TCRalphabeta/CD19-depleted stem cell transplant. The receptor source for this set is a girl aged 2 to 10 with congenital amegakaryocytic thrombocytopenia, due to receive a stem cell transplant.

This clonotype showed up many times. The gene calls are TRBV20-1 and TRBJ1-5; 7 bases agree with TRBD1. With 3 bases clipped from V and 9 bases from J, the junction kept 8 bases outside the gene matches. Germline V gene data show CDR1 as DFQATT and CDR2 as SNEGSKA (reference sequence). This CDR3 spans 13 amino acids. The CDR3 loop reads CSASQDRTSPQHF. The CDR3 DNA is TGCAGTGCTAGCCAGGACAGGACGTCGCCCCAGCATTTT.

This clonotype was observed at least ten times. CDR3 coding DNA: TGTGCCAGCAGCCTAGGGACAGTAATCTACAATGAGCAGTTCTTC. Residues: CASSLGTVIYNEQFF. The gene calls are TRBV5-5 and TRBJ2-1; 7 bases are shared with TRBD1. J lost 3 bases, V lost 4 bases, and 7 bases had no gene match. The CDR3 spans 15 residues. The germline V gene encodes CDR1 SGHKS and CDR2 YYEKEE (reference sequence). Complete variable domain (other parts from reference TRBV5-5 and TRBJ2-1): DAGVTQSPTHLIKTRGQQVTLRCSPISGHKSVSWYQQVLGQGPQFIFQYYEKEERGRGNFPDRFSARQFPNYSSELNVNALLLGDSALYLCASSLGTVIYNEQFFGPGTRLTVL.

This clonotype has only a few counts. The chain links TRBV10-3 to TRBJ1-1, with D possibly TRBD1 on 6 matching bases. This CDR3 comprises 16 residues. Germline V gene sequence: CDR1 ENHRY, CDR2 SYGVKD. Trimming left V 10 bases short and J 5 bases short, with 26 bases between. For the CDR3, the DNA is TGTGCCACCAAATCGGGGCCAGGGGATCCCTATACTGAAGCTTTCTTT. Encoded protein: CATKSGPGDPYTEAFF.

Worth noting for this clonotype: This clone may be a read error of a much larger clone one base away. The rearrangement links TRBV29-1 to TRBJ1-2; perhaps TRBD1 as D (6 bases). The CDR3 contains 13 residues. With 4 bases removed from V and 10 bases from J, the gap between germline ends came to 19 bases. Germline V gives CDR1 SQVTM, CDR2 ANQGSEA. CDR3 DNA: TGCAGCGTTGGGGAAACGGGGGCTGGAGCCTACACCTTC. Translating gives CSVGETGAGAYTF. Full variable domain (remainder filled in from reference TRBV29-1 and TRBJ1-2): SAVISQKPSRDICQRGTSLTIQCQVDSQVTMMFWYRQQPGQSLTLIATANQGSEATYESGFVIDKFPISRPNLTFSTLTVSNMSPEDSSIYLCSVGETGAGAYTFGSGTRLTVV.

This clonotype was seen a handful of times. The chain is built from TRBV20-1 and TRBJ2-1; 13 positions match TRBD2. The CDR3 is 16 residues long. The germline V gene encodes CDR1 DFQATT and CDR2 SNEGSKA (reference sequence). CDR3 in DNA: TGCAGCGGAGTTTCCGTAACTAGCGGGAGGGCTGATGAGCAGTTCTTC. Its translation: CSGVSVTSGRADEQFF.

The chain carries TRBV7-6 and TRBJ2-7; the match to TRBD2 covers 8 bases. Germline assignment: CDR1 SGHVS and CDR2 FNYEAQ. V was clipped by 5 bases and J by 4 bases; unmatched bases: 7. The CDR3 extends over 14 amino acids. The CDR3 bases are TGTGCCAGCAGCCCCGCCAGCGGGAGTTACGAGCAGTACTTC. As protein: CASSPASGSYEQYF.

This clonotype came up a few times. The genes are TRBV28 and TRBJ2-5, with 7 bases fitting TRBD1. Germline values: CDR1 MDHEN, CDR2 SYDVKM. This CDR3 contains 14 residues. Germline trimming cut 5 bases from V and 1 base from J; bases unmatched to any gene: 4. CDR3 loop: CASSEGAIQETQYF. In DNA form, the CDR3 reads TGTGCCAGCAGTGAGGGGGCTATCCAAGAGACCCAGTACTTC. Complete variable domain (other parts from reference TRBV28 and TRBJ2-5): DVKVTQSSRYLVKRTGEKVFLECVQDMDHENMFWYRQDPGLGLRLIYFSYDVKMKEKGDIPEGYSVSREKKERFSLILESASTNQTSMYLCASSEGAIQETQYFGPGTRLLVL.

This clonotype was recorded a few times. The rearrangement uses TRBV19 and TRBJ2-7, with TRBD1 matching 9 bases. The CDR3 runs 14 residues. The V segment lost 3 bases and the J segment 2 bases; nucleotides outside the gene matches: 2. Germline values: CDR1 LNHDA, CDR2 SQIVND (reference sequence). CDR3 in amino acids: CASSMGQGAYEQYF. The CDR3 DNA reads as TGTGCCAGTAGTATGGGACAGGGAGCCTACGAGCAGTACTTC.

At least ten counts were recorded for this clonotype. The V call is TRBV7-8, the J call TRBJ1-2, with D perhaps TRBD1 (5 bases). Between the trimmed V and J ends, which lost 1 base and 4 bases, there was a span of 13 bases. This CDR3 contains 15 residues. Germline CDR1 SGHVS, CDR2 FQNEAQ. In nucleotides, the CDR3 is TGTGCCAGCAGCTTAGTTCGGGGACCAACCTATGGCTACACCTTC. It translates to CASSLVRGPTYGYTF.

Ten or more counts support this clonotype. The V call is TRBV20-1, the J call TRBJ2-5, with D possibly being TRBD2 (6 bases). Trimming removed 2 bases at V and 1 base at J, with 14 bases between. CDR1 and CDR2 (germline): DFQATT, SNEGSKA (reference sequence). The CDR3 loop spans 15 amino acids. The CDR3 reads CSARSLMGGQETQYF. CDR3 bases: TGCAGTGCTAGAAGTTTAATGGGGGGCCAAGAGACCCAGTACTTC.

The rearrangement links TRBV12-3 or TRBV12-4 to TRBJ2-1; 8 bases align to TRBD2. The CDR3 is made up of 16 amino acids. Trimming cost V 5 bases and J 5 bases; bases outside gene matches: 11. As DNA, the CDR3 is TGTGCCAGCAGTCCCGACCGGGCGGGAGGCAACAATGAGCAGTTCTTC. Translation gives CASSPDRAGGNNEQFF.

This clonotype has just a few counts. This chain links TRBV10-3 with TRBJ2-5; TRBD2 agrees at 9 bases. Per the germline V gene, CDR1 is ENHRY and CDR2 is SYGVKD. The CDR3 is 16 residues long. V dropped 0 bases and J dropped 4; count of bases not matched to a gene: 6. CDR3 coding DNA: TGTGCCATCAGTGAGTCTGATAGCGGGAGTGGAGAGACCCAGTACTTC. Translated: CAISESDSGSGETQYF.

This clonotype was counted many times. The CDR3 bases are TGCAGCGTTGTGGGGGGAGGGAGAGAAGCTTTCTTT. Protein: CSVVGGGREAFF. The chain recombines TRBV29-1 with TRBJ1-1; maybe TRBD1 (5 bases). This CDR3 is built from 12 residues. V dropped 4 bases and J dropped 8 bases, with 14 bases sitting between them. Germline V lookup: CDR1 SQVTM, CDR2 ANQGSEA.

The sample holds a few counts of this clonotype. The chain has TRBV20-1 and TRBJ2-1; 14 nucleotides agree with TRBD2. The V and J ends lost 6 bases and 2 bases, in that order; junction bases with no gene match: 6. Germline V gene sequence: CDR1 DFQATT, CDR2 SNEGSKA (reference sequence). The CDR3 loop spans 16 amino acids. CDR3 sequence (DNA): TGCAGTGCCCCCGGGACTAGCGGGAGTGCCTACAATGAGCAGTTCTTC. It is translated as CSAPGTSGSAYNEQFF.

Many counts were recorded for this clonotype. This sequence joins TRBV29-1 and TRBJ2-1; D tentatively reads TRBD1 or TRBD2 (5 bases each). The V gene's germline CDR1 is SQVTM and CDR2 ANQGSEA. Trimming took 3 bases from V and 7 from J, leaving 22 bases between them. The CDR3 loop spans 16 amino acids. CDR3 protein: CSVDTTELGWGNEQFF. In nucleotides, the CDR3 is TGCAGCGTTGACACAACAGAACTAGGCTGGGGGAATGAGCAGTTCTTC.

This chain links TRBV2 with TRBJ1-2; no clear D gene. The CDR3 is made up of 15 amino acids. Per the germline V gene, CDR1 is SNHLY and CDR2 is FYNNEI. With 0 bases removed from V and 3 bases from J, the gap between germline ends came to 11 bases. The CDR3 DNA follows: TGTGCCAGCAGTGAAGCCATCCTGCGCGACTATGGCTACACCTTC. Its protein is CASSEAILRDYGYTF. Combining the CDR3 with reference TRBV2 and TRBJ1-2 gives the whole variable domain EPEVTQTPSHQVTQMGQEVILRCVPISNHLYFYWYRQILGQKVEFLVSFYNNEISEKSEIFDDQFSVERPDGSNFTLKIRSTKLEDSAMYFCASSEAILRDYGYTFGSGTRLTVV.

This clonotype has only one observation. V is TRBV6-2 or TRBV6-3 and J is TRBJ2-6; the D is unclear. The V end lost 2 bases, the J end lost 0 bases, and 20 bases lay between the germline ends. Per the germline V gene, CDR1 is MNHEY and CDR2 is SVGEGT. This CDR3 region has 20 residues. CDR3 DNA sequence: TGTGCCAGCAGTTACAGAACCGGAACTGGACGGTTCTCTGGGGCCAACGTCCTGACTTTC. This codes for CASSYRTGTGRFSGANVLTF.

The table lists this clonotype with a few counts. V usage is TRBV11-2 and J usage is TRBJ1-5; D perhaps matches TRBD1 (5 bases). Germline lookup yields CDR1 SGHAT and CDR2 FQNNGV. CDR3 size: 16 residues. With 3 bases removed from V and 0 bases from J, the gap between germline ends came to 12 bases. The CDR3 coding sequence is TGTGCCAGCAGCTTGGGAGGGGACTATAGCAATCAGCCCCAGCATTTT. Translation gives CASSLGGDYSNQPQHF. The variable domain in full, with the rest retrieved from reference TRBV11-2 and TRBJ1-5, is EAGVAQSPRYKIIEKRQSVAFWCNPISGHATLYWYQQILGQGPKLLIQFQNNGVVDDSQLPKDRFSAERLKGVDSTLKIQPAKLEDSAVYLCASSLGGDYSNQPQHFGDGTRLSIL.

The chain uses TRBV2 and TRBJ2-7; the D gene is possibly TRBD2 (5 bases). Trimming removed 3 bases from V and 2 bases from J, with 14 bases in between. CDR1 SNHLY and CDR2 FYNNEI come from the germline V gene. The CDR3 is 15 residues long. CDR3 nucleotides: TGTGCCAGCAGTGACCCGCGCACGGGAACCTACGAGCAGTACTTC. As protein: CASSDPRTGTYEQYF. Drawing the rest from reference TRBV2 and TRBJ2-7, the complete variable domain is EPEVTQTPSHQVTQMGQEVILRCVPISNHLYFYWYRQILGQKVEFLVSFYNNEISEKSEIFDDQFSVERPDGSNFTLKIRSTKLEDSAMYFCASSDPRTGTYEQYFGPGTRLTVT.

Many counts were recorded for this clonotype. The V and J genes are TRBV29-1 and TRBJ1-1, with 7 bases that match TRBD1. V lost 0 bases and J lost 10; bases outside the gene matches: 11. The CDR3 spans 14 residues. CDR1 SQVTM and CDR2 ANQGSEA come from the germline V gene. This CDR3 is CSVEDSNRGPGAFF. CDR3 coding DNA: TGCAGCGTTGAAGATAGTAACAGGGGTCCGGGAGCTTTCTTT. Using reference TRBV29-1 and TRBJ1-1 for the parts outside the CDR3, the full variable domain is SAVISQKPSRDICQRGTSLTIQCQVDSQVTMMFWYRQQPGQSLTLIATANQGSEATYESGFVIDKFPISRPNLTFSTLTVSNMSPEDSSIYLCSVEDSNRGPGAFFGQGTRLTVV.

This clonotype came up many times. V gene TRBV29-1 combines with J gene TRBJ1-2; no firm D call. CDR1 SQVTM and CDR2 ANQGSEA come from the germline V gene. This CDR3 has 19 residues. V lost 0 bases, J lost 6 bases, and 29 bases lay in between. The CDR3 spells CSVEDLVRGRQAASDGYTF. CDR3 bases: TGCAGCGTTGAAGATCTGGTGCGCGGTCGCCAGGCCGCAAGTGATGGCTACACCTTC.